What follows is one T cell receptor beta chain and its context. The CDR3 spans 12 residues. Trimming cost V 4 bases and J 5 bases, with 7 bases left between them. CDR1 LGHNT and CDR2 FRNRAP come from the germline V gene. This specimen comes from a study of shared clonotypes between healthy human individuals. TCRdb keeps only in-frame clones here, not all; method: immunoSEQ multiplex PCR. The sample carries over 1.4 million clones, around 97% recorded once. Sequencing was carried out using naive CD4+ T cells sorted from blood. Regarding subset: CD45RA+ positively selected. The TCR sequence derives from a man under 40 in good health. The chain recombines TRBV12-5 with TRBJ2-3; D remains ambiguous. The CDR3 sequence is CASGYPRDTQYF. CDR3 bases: TGTGCTAGTGGTTACCCCAGAGATACGCAGTATTTT.